This entry lists 21 T cell receptor beta chains sequenced from one sample in a study of T-cell reconstitution after alpha-beta-depleted transplantation in children. It was with unique molecular identifiers that the TCRbeta library was prepared. TCRdb called the PCR reads again in MiXCR, with one record for every CDR3 protein. The repertoire holds over 70,000 distinct CDR3 sequences, with 10% to 15% as singletons. This specimen consisted of PBMCs from the stem cell graft donor, obtained from the stem cell graft. All receptors derive from a human donor who donated a stem cell graft to a child with inherited bone marrow failure.

This clonotype was seen repeatedly, ten times or more. In this CDR3 the conserved last residue, phenylalanine or tryptophan, is missing, so a read error is likely. This rearrangement joins TRBV27 to TRBJ2-7; D might be TRBD1 (5 bases). CDR1 is MNHEY and CDR2 is SMNVEV in the germline V gene (reference sequence). V was trimmed by 2 bases and J by 2 bases, leaving 19 bases between them. This CDR3 has 17 residues. CDR3 sequence (DNA): TGTGCCAGCAGTTTAAGTCCAGGGAACGCTGCGGCCTACGAGCAGTACTTG. This gives the protein CASSLSPGNAAAYEQYL.

This clonotype was seen at least ten times. This rearrangement joins TRBV15 to TRBJ2-3; unclear D gene. The CDR3 totals 13 residues. Deletions cut 0 bases from V and 6 bases from J, with 7 bases between. CDR1 and CDR2 from the germline V gene are LNHNV and YYDKDF (reference sequence). In DNA form, the CDR3 reads TGTGCCACCAGCAGAGATTCGGCGGATACGCAGTATTTT. Encoded protein: CATSRDSADTQYF.

Points on this clonotype: A single base separates this from a much larger clone, so it may be a read error. The rearrangement joins TRBV5-6 to TRBJ2-3, with D perhaps matching TRBD2 (6 bases). The CDR3 spans 14 residues. Germline CDR1 SGHDT, CDR2 YYEEEE. Trimming left V 8 bases short and J 4 bases short, with 17 bases between. The CDR3 DNA is TGTGCCAGGAGCCCCCGAGGGGACTCAGATACGCAGTATTTT. Translation gives CARSPRGDSDTQYF.

Many counts were recorded for this clonotype. This chain links TRBV20-1 with TRBJ1-1; unclear D gene. V gave up 0 bases and J gave up 1 base, with 6 bases separating them. The germline V gene has CDR1 DFQATT and CDR2 SNEGSKA (reference sequence). CDR3 length: 13 amino acids. CDR3 sequence reads: CSARDDPNTEAFF. The CDR3 DNA sequence: TGCAGTGCTAGAGATGATCCGAACACTGAAGCTTTCTTT.

This clonotype appeared many times. The gene calls are TRBV20-1 and TRBJ2-3, with TRBD1 matching 7 bases. The V gene end was trimmed by 1 base and the J gene end by 2 bases; junction bases not matched to a gene: 9. The CDR3 contains 16 residues. The germline gives CDR1 DFQATT, CDR2 SNEGSKA (reference sequence). The CDR3 sequence is CSARVMGQFITDTQYF. DNA for the CDR3: TGCAGTGCTAGAGTGATGGGACAGTTCATCACAGATACGCAGTATTTT.

This clonotype has at least ten counts. The chain employs TRBV24-1 and TRBJ2-6; tentative D call: TRBD1 (5 bases). Germline V gene lookup returns CDR1 KGHDR and CDR2 SFDVKD. The V end was cut by 5 bases, the J end by 4 bases, with 5 bases between. The CDR3 has 13 residues. The CDR3 region is CATSGTGANVLTF. The CDR3 nucleotides read TGTGCCACCAGTGGGACAGGGGCCAACGTCCTGACTTTC.

The table lists this clonotype with many counts. The V and J genes are TRBV5-1 and TRBJ2-3; D gene unclear. This CDR3 is 16 amino acids long. CDR1 and CDR2 (germline): SGHRS, YFSETQ. The V end was cut by 4 bases, the J end by 0 bases, with 15 bases between. The CDR3 DNA is TGCGCCAGCAGCCTCCTACCCGACGGTAGCACAGATACGCAGTATTTT. It translates to CASSLLPDGSTDTQYF.

This rearrangement joins TRBV5-6 to TRBJ2-7; D is possibly TRBD1 (6 bases). This CDR3 spans 13 amino acids. Germline CDR1 is SGHDT and CDR2 is YYEEEE. V lost 3 bases and J lost 3, with 10 bases in between. CDR3 in amino acids: CASSSGQNYEQYF. CDR3 nucleotide sequence: TGTGCCAGCAGCTCAGGACAGAACTACGAGCAGTACTTC.

This clonotype appeared many times. The genes are TRBV20-1 and TRBJ2-7; TRBD1 agrees at 7 bases. With 0 bases clipped from V and 0 bases from J, the junction kept 17 bases outside the gene matches. The CDR3 runs to 19 residues. Germline lookup yields CDR1 DFQATT and CDR2 SNEGSKA (reference sequence). CDR3 protein: CSARDPTGLSGPHSYEQYF. The CDR3 DNA follows: TGCAGTGCTAGAGACCCGACAGGGTTGAGCGGCCCCCACTCCTACGAGCAGTACTTC.

This clonotype was recorded at least ten times. V and J are TRBV9 and TRBJ2-1; D not resolved. The germline V gene has CDR1 SGDLS and CDR2 YYNGEE. The CDR3 loop spans 13 amino acids. Trimming left V 0 bases short and J 10 bases short, with 11 bases between. The CDR3, as DNA: TGTGCCAGCAGCGTAGGTCCTACAATGGAGCAGTTCTTC. This codes for CASSVGPTMEQFF.

This clonotype was counted many times. V and J are TRBV5-1 and TRBJ2-5; D remains unclear. The CDR3 sequence is 11 residues long. Between the trimmed V and J ends, which lost 5 bases and 3 bases, there was a span of 5 bases. Germline V gives CDR1 SGHRS, CDR2 YFSETQ. The CDR3 DNA reads TGCGCCAGCAGTGTCGAAGAGACCCAGTACTTC. Protein sequence: CASSVEETQYF.

V gene TRBV5-1 combines with J gene TRBJ2-3, with D possibly matching TRBD1 (6 bases). Germline loops: CDR1 SGHRS, CDR2 YFSETQ. V was shortened by 5 bases and J by 6 bases, with 13 bases between the two germline ends. CDR3 length equals 13 residues. The CDR3 reads CASRRDIVDTQYF. DNA of the CDR3: TGCGCCAGCAGAAGGGACATCGTCGATACGCAGTATTTT.

This clonotype showed up many times. V gene TRBV6-5 combines with J gene TRBJ2-7; 12 bases are shared with TRBD1. V was clipped by 8 bases and J by 4 bases; unmatched bases: 15. Germline V CDR1 and CDR2: MNHEY, SVGAGI. This CDR3 comprises 17 residues. CDR3 sequence: CASEGRDRGPVGYEQYF. CDR3 sequence (DNA): TGTGCCAGCGAAGGCCGGGACAGGGGGCCGGTGGGGTACGAGCAGTACTTC.

The V and J genes are TRBV5-1 and TRBJ2-7; TRBD2 matches at 14 bases. Trimming took 4 bases from V and 7 from J; bases not matched to a gene: 4. CDR3 length equals 14 residues. CDR1 SGHRS and CDR2 YFSETQ come from the germline V gene. CDR3 sequence: CASSAGLAGGEQYF. The CDR3 DNA reads TGCGCCAGCAGCGCCGGACTAGCGGGAGGTGAGCAGTACTTC.

This clonotype was counted ten times or more. The V gene is TRBV5-5, the J gene TRBJ2-2, with TRBD1 matching 7 bases. CDR1 and CDR2 from the germline V gene are SGHKS and YYEKEE (reference sequence). The CDR3 contains 15 residues. The trim removed 2 bases at V and 6 bases at J, leaving 7 bases unmatched. The DNA for the CDR3 is TGTGCCAGCAGCTTAACGACGGACAGGTCCGGGGAGCTGTTTTTT. It codes for CASSLTTDRSGELFF.

This clonotype has ten or more counts. The genes are TRBV2 and TRBJ2-3; the match to TRBD2 covers 14 bases. Germline lookup yields CDR1 SNHLY and CDR2 FYNNEI. V shed 5 bases and J 5 bases; nucleotides not matched to a gene: 12. This CDR3 has 18 residues. The CDR3 bases are TGTGCCAGCAGTAGTGTGACGACTAGCGGGGGGGTAAAAGATACGCAGTATTTT. Translating it yields CASSSVTTSGGVKDTQYF.

The sample holds many counts of this clonotype. This chain uses TRBV11-2 with TRBJ2-2; D unclear. The germline V gene encodes CDR1 SGHAT and CDR2 FQNNGV. The CDR3 is 13 amino acids. V was cut by 3 bases and J by 4 bases, with 6 bases left in between. CDR3 amino acids: CASSLVPTGELFF. CDR3 in DNA: TGTGCCAGCAGCTTGGTTCCCACCGGGGAGCTGTTTTTT.

This clonotype was observed many times. The rearrangement uses TRBV12-3 or TRBV12-4 and TRBJ1-6; D might be TRBD1 (6 bases). The CDR3 consists of 14 residues. V shed 3 bases and J shed 8 bases, with 11 bases lying between them. The CDR3 loop reads CASSFGQSYSPLHF. The CDR3 DNA follows: TGTGCCAGCAGTTTCGGACAGTCCTATTCACCCCTCCACTTT.

This clonotype has at least ten counts. The rearrangement uses TRBV20-1 and TRBJ2-5; the D gene is possibly TRBD2 (5 bases). V was cut by 2 bases and J by 5 bases, with 12 bases left in between. Germline CDR1 reads DFQATT; CDR2 reads SNEGSKA (reference sequence). The CDR3 spans 13 residues. The CDR3 DNA is TGCAGTGCTAGAACCCCGCGGGTGGAGACCCAGTACTTC. Encoded protein: CSARTPRVETQYF.

This clonotype was recorded many times. The CDR3 DNA sequence: TGTGCCAGCAGTGTTACTTTGGGGACTGAAGCTTTCTTT. This sequence encodes CASSVTLGTEAFF. V gene TRBV27 combines with J gene TRBJ1-1, with D uncertain. CDR3 size: 13 residues. V lost 5 bases and J 5 bases, leaving 12 bases between the germline ends. Per the germline V gene, CDR1 is MNHEY and CDR2 is SMNVEV (reference sequence).

V usage is TRBV2 and J usage is TRBJ2-1; D is unclear. Germline CDR1 and CDR2: SNHLY and FYNNEI. V was pared by 7 bases and J by 4 bases, with 11 bases between. CDR3 size: 13 residues. The CDR3 bases are TGTGCCAGCAATAACCACCCGTACAATGAGCAGTTCTTC. It yields the protein CASNNHPYNEQFF.